This T cell receptor (beta chain) was retrieved from a study of CD8 T cells in Susac syndrome. Study-level points and caveats: Only a relatively small number of individuals were included in the TCR sequencing and HLA analysis.

To note about this clonotype: The antigen is unknown.

A quantity of about 0.45 to 1 ug RNA underwent reverse transcription using random hexamers. Amplification of TCR beta CDR3 by immunoSEQ multiplex PCR spanned 54 Vbeta and 13 Jbeta. TCRdb redid the calling of the immunoSEQ multiplex PCR reads with MiXCR, one entry per CDR3 protein. This table has around 160,000 distinct CDR3 sequences, more than 90% appearing once. CDR1 is SGHRS, CDR2 YFSETQ, per germline. Trimming removed 3 bases from V and 8 bases from J, with 15 bases in between. This CDR3 spans 13 amino acids. The rearrangement uses TRBV5-1 and TRBJ2-7; D is undetermined. The TCR comes from a human donor in good health. Sequenced: CD4+ T cells from PBMCs. This CDR3 is CASSSTLEGQQYF. The CDR3 bases are TGCGCCAGCAGCTCAACGTTGGAAGGGCAGCAGTACTTC.